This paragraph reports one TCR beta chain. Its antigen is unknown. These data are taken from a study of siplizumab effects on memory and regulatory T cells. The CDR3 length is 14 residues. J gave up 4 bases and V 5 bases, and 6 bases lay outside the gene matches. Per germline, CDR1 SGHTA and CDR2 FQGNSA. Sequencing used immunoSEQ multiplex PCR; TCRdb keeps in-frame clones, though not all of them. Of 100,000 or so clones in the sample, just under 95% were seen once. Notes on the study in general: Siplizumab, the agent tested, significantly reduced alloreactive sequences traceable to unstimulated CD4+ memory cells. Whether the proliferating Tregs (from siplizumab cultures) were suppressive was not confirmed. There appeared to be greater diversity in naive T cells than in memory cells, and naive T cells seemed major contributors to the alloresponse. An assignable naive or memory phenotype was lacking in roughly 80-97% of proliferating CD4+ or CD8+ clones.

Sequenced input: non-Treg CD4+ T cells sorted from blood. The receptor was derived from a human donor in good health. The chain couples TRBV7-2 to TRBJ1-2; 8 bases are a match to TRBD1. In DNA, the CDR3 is TGTGCCAGCAGCCACGGACAGGGACTCTATGGCTACACCTTC. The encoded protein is CASSHGQGLYGYTF.